The sequence of this TCR beta chain was determined in a study of blood T cells in healthy people across ages. Germline V lookup: CDR1 MNHEY, CDR2 SMNVEV (reference sequence). This CDR3 spans 15 amino acids. The V and J ends lost 5 bases and 5 bases respectively, with 19 bases between them. Sample-barcoded 5' priming and a J-beta primer mix drove a second PCR of roughly 6 to 12 cycles. With 12 random nucleotides, a template-switch adaptor tagged each individual cDNA molecule. Using its own MiXCR run on the 5' RACE reads, TCRdb lists one record per CDR3 protein. Of about 930,000 distinct CDR3 sequences in the sample, 25% to 35% were seen once. This clonotype was picked up a small number of times. This sample also belongs to another study, concerning T cells of mothers and their children.

This receptor was obtained from a woman in her thirties or forties in good health. The V and J genes are TRBV27 and TRBJ2-7; D is perhaps TRBD2 (5 bases). Sequencing input: blood. The CDR3 region is CASSVRGSMSHEQYF. The CDR3 nucleotides read TGTGCCAGCAGTGTGAGAGGGTCTATGTCCCACGAGCAGTACTTC.